This T cell receptor (beta chain) was captured by sequencing in a study of cytomegalovirus exposure and HLA in healthy donors. Points from the study as a whole: It was approximately 150 TCR beta chains that were listed as cytomegalovirus-associated. In vitro confirmation showed a few CMV-associated chains to be CMV antigen specific.

Regarding this clone: The antigen is undetermined.

V shed 4 bases and J shed 0 bases, with 15 bases lying between them. Germline V CDR1 and CDR2: GTSNPN, SVGIG (reference sequence). This CDR3 spans 16 amino acids. Vbeta (60) and Jbeta (13) primers were used in the PCR. The table came from immunoSEQ multiplex PCR; TCRdb's copy has only in-frame clones and leaves some out. The sample has 56,000 or so clones. The sequence derives from a female donor in good health and CMV-seronegative. Sequencing input: PBMCs. V is TRBV30 and J is TRBJ1-4, with a possible D match to TRBD1 (5 bases). The CDR3 protein is CAWIRDYFPTNEKLFF. The CDR3 DNA follows: TGTGCCTGGATTCGGGACTATTTTCCAACTAATGAAAAACTGTTTTTT.